Listed below are T cell receptor beta chains from one sample, sequenced in a study of blood T cell repertoires in COVID-19. Method: immunoSEQ multiplex PCR; TCRdb's copy keeps in-frame clones and lacks some. The table records approximately 120,000 clones, roughly 88% of them present only once. Sequencing input: peripheral blood. The receptors originated from a human donor in a cohort sampled during active COVID-19. CDR3s include the opening cysteine and the closing phenylalanine or tryptophan. The order of the fields is D gene, V gene, CDR3 protein. The D gene is left open where the match is weak.

D gene: .
V gene: TRBV14
CDR3 protein: CASSPRRDRTSGANVLTF

D gene: .
V gene: TRBV10-1
CDR3 protein: CASKEGGNTEAFF

D gene: .
V gene: TRBV28
CDR3 protein: CASRGSNSGNTIYF

D gene: .
V gene: TRBV12-3/TRBV12-4
CDR3 protein: CAKGGSGANVLTF

D gene: .
V gene: TRBV19
CDR3 protein: CASSIDGREKLFF

D gene: TRBD2
V gene: TRBV3-1/TRBV3-2
CDR3 protein: CASRDGRDYVYNEQFF

D gene: TRBD1
V gene: TRBV7-8
CDR3 protein: CASSTQTGGTEAFF

D gene: .
V gene: TRBV11-3
CDR3 protein: CASSLERGGTGEQYF

D gene: .
V gene: TRBV5-6
CDR3 protein: CASSLDLISYEQYF

D gene: .
V gene: TRBV2
CDR3 protein: CASRNRQNYGYTF

D gene: .
V gene: TRBV28
CDR3 protein: CASRHRVPGELFF

D gene: TRBD2
V gene: TRBV4-1
CDR3 protein: CASSQDASGRARDTQYF

D gene: .
V gene: TRBV6-2/TRBV6-3
CDR3 protein: CASSYASRIIQRSSYEQYF

D gene: TRBD1
V gene: TRBV7-4
CDR3 protein: CATRDRDRFF

D gene: .
V gene: TRBV5-6
CDR3 protein: CASSFGREDTQYF

D gene: TRBD1
V gene: TRBV6-1
CDR3 protein: CASSEATGAPNSPLHF

D gene: TRBD1
V gene: TRBV6-2/TRBV6-3
CDR3 protein: CASSYWVDRDSTFKGFDLHF

D gene: .
V gene: TRBV7-2
CDR3 protein: CASSSVSGVSRETQYF

D gene: TRBD2
V gene: TRBV28
CDR3 protein: CASSFALGTTTGLAGDNEQFF

D gene: .
V gene: TRBV2
CDR3 protein: CATKAGREIYEQYF

D gene: TRBD1
V gene: TRBV28
CDR3 protein: CASDGWTGVDTDQPQHF

D gene: .
V gene: TRBV7-9
CDR3 protein: CASSQPQGNEKLFF

D gene: .
V gene: TRBV5-6
CDR3 protein: CASIRTDSTDTQYF

D gene: TRBD2
V gene: TRBV5-1
CDR3 protein: CASSTLTSGTTKNIQYF

D gene: TRBD1
V gene: TRBV7-8
CDR3 protein: CASSALPTGGTYLTDTQYF

D gene: TRBD1
V gene: TRBV5-6
CDR3 protein: CASSRRTGLNTEAFF

D gene: .
V gene: TRBV2
CDR3 protein: CASRGERAANEKLFF

D gene: TRBD2
V gene: TRBV27
CDR3 protein: CASSPLPLAGVTTYNEQFF

D gene: TRBD2
V gene: TRBV4-3
CDR3 protein: CASSPGVVGGYTQYF

D gene: .
V gene: TRBV7-3
CDR3 protein: CASSNYFGEQYF

D gene: .
V gene: TRBV15
CDR3 protein: CATSRLVGEQFF

D gene: .
V gene: TRBV7-2
CDR3 protein: CASSFGSDTQYF

D gene: .
V gene: TRBV6-1
CDR3 protein: CASSENGLWETQYF

D gene: .
V gene: TRBV10-1
CDR3 protein: CASSESGGSEQYF